This TCR beta chain was sequenced in a study of blood T cell repertoires in COVID-19. The overall study: Acute and convalescent COVID-19 samples came from the United States, Italy and Spain. PBMCs, B-cell-depleted T cells, or T cells were the source of the cDNA or gDNA that made up the material.

CDR3 length: 14 residues. The J segment lost 0 bases and the V segment lost 2 bases, leaving 2 bases of the junction unmatched. Germline CDR1 is SGHTS and CDR2 is YDEGEE. In the original processing: Nucleated cell counts were estimated from reference gene primer amplification. Profiled with immunoSEQ multiplex PCR; TCRdb holds only in-frame clones, not every one. The V and J calls and clone size were taken over from that table, and D and trimming were inferred from the DNA. The sample includes tens of thousands of clones, around four fifths of them seen just once. This rearrangement joins TRBV5-8 to TRBJ2-7; 7 bases are shared with TRBD2. The TCR comes from a human donor in a cohort sampled during active COVID-19. Input material: peripheral blood. The CDR3 here is CASSFWGGSYEQYF. CDR3 coding DNA: TGTGCCAGCAGCTTTTGGGGGGGCTCCTACGAGCAGTACTTC.